Listed below are T cell receptor beta chains from one sample, sequenced in a study of OX40 agonist ivuxolimab in advanced cancers. Generated by immunoSEQ multiplex PCR, the TCRdb table keeps only in-frame clones and is missing some. Of about 60,000 clones in the sample, around 90% were seen once. Specimen: CD4+ or CD8+ T cells sorted from blood, collected in a trial of the OX40 agonist ivuxolimab. The source of these receptors is an adult with an advanced solid tumor such as melanoma, head and neck, liver or kidney cancer. Each CDR3 is given with its conserved first and last residue. The D gene is left open where the match is weak. The size field is filled for only some rows; it gives once, few, many or a size class.

d_gene,v_gene,abundance,len,j_gene,CDR3aa,CDR3nt
TRBD1,TRBV6-1,once,15,TRBJ1-2,CASSSTGFVNYGYTF,TGTGCCAGCAGTTCGACAGGGTTTGTCAACTATGGCTACACCTTC
TRBD1,TRBV4-3,NA,15,TRBJ2-2,CASSYGTGVTGELFF,TGCGCCAGCAGCTACGGGACAGGGGTCACCGGGGAGCTGTTTTTT
NA,TRBV21-1,few,17,TRBJ2-7,CASSKLRAEREIGEQYF,TGTGCCAGCAGCAAATTACGAGCGGAGCGGGAGATAGGCGAGCAGTACTTC
TRBD2,TRBV7-8,NA,17,TRBJ2-2,CASRPGLAGEFTGELFF,TGTGCCAGCAGACCAGGACTAGCGGGAGAGTTCACCGGGGAGCTGTTTTTT
NA,TRBV4-3,NA,17,TRBJ1-2,CASSQDYSATAAYGYTF,TGCGCCAGCAGCCAAGATTACTCGGCCACGGCGGCGTATGGCTACACCTTC
NA,TRBV4-3,NA,13,TRBJ1-2,CASSQDDNYGYTF,TGCGCCAGCAGCCAAGACGACAACTATGGCTACACCTTC
NA,TRBV11-2,NA,12,TRBJ2-1,CASSFLGNEQFF,TGTGCCAGCAGCTTTCTGGGGAATGAGCAGTTCTTC
NA,TRBV5-5,NA,15,TRBJ1-4,CASSAIGRVNEKLFF,TGTGCCAGCAGCGCGATAGGACGGGTCAATGAAAAACTGTTTTTT
NA,TRBV29-1,NA,13,TRBJ2-1,CSVVDSSYNEQFF,TGCAGCGTTGTGGACAGTTCCTACAATGAGCAGTTCTTC
TRBD2,TRBV7-6,NA,13,TRBJ2-3,CASSRGGPDTQYF,TGTGCCAGCAGCCGCGGGGGACCAGATACGCAGTATTTT
NA,TRBV5-1,NA,14,TRBJ1-1,CASKTWYRDFKDFF,TGCGCCAGCAAGACTTGGTACCGGGACTTTAAGGATTTCTTT
TRBD1,TRBV6-1,NA,15,TRBJ1-4,CASSEAGTVNEKLFF,TGTGCCAGCAGTGAAGCGGGGACAGTGAATGAAAAACTGTTTTTT
NA,TRBV5-4,NA,15,TRBJ2-4,CASSLGGLGENIQYF,TGTGCCAGCAGCTTGGGAGGACTCGGAGAAAACATTCAGTACTTC
NA,TRBV11-2,NA,16,TRBJ2-5,CASSLEVAAAQETQYF,TGTGCCAGCAGCTTAGAGGTAGCGGCAGCCCAAGAGACCCAGTACTTC
NA,TRBV6-1,NA,16,TRBJ2-1,CASSEYVTGRMDEQFF,TGTGCCAGCAGTGAATACGTGACAGGGAGGATGGATGAGCAGTTCTTC
NA,TRBV5-5,NA,14,TRBJ2-5,CASSLVVYQETQYF,TGTGCCAGCAGCTTGGTGGTGTACCAAGAGACCCAGTACTTC
TRBD2,TRBV5-6,NA,16,TRBJ2-5,CASSLGGLAGLETQYF,TGTGCCAGCAGCTTGGGGGGACTAGCGGGCTTGGAGACCCAGTACTTC
NA,TRBV5-4,NA,15,TRBJ1-1,CASSQIVQGIAEAFF,TGTGCCAGCAGCCAGATCGTCCAGGGGATCGCTGAAGCTTTCTTT
NA,TRBV2,few,12,TRBJ1-1,CASSDPVAEAFF,TGTGCCAGCAGTGACCCGGTAGCTGAAGCTTTCTTT
NA,TRBV4-1,NA,15,TRBJ1-1,CASSQDPGMNTEAFF,TGCGCCAGCAGCCAAGACCCGGGTATGAACACTGAAGCTTTCTTT
NA,TRBV13,NA,15,TRBJ2-2,CASSSGRANTGELFF,TGTGCCAGCAGCTCGGGACGGGCGAACACCGGGGAGCTGTTTTTT
NA,TRBV27,NA,13,TRBJ1-4,CASSLFSNEKLFF,TGTGCCAGCAGTTTATTCAGTAATGAAAAACTGTTTTTT
NA,TRBV11-2,once,12,TRBJ1-3,CASSFGGNTIYF,TGTGCCAGCAGCTTTGGCGGAAACACCATATATTTT
TRBD2,TRBV5-1,NA,16,TRBJ2-7,CASSHVPGLASYEQYF,TGCGCCAGCAGCCACGTCCCGGGACTAGCCTCCTACGAGCAGTACTTC
NA,TRBV7-9,once,12,TRBJ1-1,CASSPRVTEAFF,TGTGCCAGCAGCCCCCGAGTTACTGAAGCTTTCTTT
TRBD2,TRBV5-6,NA,17,TRBJ2-3,CASSPHPMAGGTDTQYF,TGTGCCAGCAGCCCCCACCCAATGGCGGGAGGCACAGATACGCAGTATTTT
NA,TRBV19,NA,13,TRBJ2-1,CASSIGGAPGQFF,TGTGCCAGTAGTATAGGAGGTGCACCGGGGCAGTTCTTC
NA,TRBV5-4,few,16,TRBJ1-4,CASSDSPLWRNEKLFF,TGTGCCAGCAGCGATTCCCCATTATGGAGGAATGAAAAACTGTTTTTT
NA,TRBV7-3,NA,16,TRBJ2-2,CASSLYAGLNTGELFF,TGTGCCAGCAGCTTATATGCGGGTCTTAACACCGGGGAGCTGTTTTTT
TRBD2,TRBV19,NA,18,TRBJ2-2,CASTPSWGTSGNTGELFF,TGTGCCAGTACCCCATCGTGGGGGACTAGCGGTAACACCGGGGAGCTGTTTTTT
NA,TRBV7-8,NA,17,TRBJ2-6,CASSLDEVPSGANVLTF,TGTGCCAGCAGCTTGGATGAGGTGCCCTCTGGGGCCAACGTCCTGACTTTC
TRBD2,TRBV2,few,15,TRBJ2-1,CASSDAGEAWNEQFF,TGTGCCAGCAGTGACGCGGGAGAGGCGTGGAATGAGCAGTTCTTC
NA,TRBV27,NA,14,TRBJ1-1,CASRVKAMNTEAFF,TGTGCCAGCAGGGTTAAGGCGATGAACACTGAAGCTTTCTTT
NA,TRBV11-2,NA,15,TRBJ1-3,CASSLGARPGNTIYF,TGTGCCAGCAGCTTGGGTGCAAGGCCTGGAAACACCATATATTTT
TRBD1,TRBV27,NA,14,TRBJ1-2,CASRPLGQGEGYTF,TGTGCCAGTCGTCCCCTTGGACAGGGTGAAGGCTACACCTTC
NA,TRBV28,NA,14,TRBJ1-3,CASSPGHSGNTIYF,TGTGCCAGCAGCCCGGGACACTCTGGAAACACCATATATTTT
NA,TRBV15,NA,14,TRBJ1-2,CATSRVDSGYGYTF,TGTGCCACCAGCAGAGTGGACAGCGGCTATGGCTACACCTTC
TRBD1,TRBV27,NA,15,TRBJ2-3,CASSPGQRSTDTQYF,TGTGCCAGCAGTCCGGGACAGAGAAGCACAGATACGCAGTATTTT
NA,TRBV6-5,NA,15,TRBJ2-3,CASSYSDWSTDTQYF,TGTGCCAGCAGTTACTCAGATTGGAGCACAGATACGCAGTATTTT
TRBD1,TRBV27,NA,13,TRBJ2-1,CASFRTGYNEQFF,TGTGCCAGCTTTCGGACAGGCTACAATGAGCAGTTCTTC
TRBD1,TRBV5-8,NA,17,TRBJ1-1,CASSSTRPDRSNTEAFF,TGTGCCAGCAGCTCGACCAGGCCGGACAGGTCGAACACTGAAGCTTTCTTT
TRBD2,TRBV5-1,NA,17,TRBJ2-3,CASSLGLAGDKEDTQYF,TGCGCCAGCAGCTTGGGACTAGCGGGGGATAAGGAGGATACGCAGTATTTT
NA,TRBV4-1,NA,15,TRBJ1-1,CASRTTGERNTEAFF,TGCGCCAGCCGGACCACGGGGGAAAGGAACACTGAAGCTTTCTTT
TRBD1,TRBV28,NA,15,TRBJ2-7,CASSDRDLRSYEQYF,TGTGCCAGCAGCGACAGGGACCTAAGGTCTTACGAGCAGTACTTC
NA,TRBV5-4,once,14,TRBJ1-1,CASSPVTGNTEAFF,TGTGCCAGCAGCCCAGTAACCGGGAACACTGAAGCTTTCTTT
TRBD1,TRBV7-8,NA,13,TRBJ2-7,CASSLGDSYEQYF,TGTGCCAGCAGCTTAGGGGACAGCTACGAGCAGTACTTC
TRBD1,TRBV6-5,NA,15,TRBJ2-1,CASSYSESTTGERFF,TGTGCCAGCAGTTACTCAGAGTCTACAACAGGGGAGAGGTTCTTC
TRBD2,TRBV10-1,NA,17,TRBJ2-3,CASSETSPGGTTDTQYF,TGCGCCAGCAGTGAAACATCACCGGGGGGTACCACAGATACGCAGTATTTT
NA,TRBV9,NA,15,TRBJ2-3,CASSVGGFRTDTQYF,TGTGCCAGCAGCGTAGGGGGCTTTCGCACAGATACGCAGTATTTT
NA,TRBV2,NA,14,TRBJ2-1,CASSDRVSYNEQFF,TGTGCCAGCAGTGACAGGGTCAGCTACAATGAGCAGTTCTTC
TRBD1,TRBV28,NA,14,TRBJ1-1,CASSFDRARTEAFF,TGTGCCAGCAGTTTCGACAGGGCGAGGACTGAAGCTTTCTTT
NA,TRBV21-1,NA,14,TRBJ1-5,CASSPTPGHQPQHF,TGTGCCAGCAGCCCGACACCGGGGCATCAGCCCCAGCATTTT
NA,TRBV6-5,NA,13,TRBJ2-1,CASGDSLGNEQFF,TGTGCCAGCGGGGACTCACTAGGGAATGAGCAGTTCTTC
NA,TRBV28,few,16,TRBJ2-4,CASSNPLGQGQNIQYF,TGTGCCAGCAGCAACCCCCTTGGCCAGGGCCAAAACATTCAGTACTTC
NA,TRBV5-1,NA,13,TRBJ1-4,CASSGDRTVELFF,TGCGCCAGCAGCGGTGACAGGACGGTTGAACTGTTTTTT